This T cell receptor (beta chain) was captured in a study of PD-1 blockade in classical Hodgkin lymphoma. General study results and limits: A significant rise in TCR diversity was seen by C4D1 for CD4+ cells but not for CD8+ cells.

Germline assignment: CDR1 SGHNT and CDR2 YYREEE (reference sequence). This CDR3 contains 18 residues. V gave up 2 bases and J gave up 0 bases, with 20 bases separating them. Of note for this clone: Its specificity is unknown.

Clones were sequenced by immunoSEQ multiplex PCR, and TCRdb holds only the in-frame ones, with some missing. The data contain roughly 96,000 clones, approximately 92% of them singletons. Each patient experienced a relapse that followed autologous stem cell transplantation, and brentuximab vedotin exposure varied. Sequencing was performed on peripheral blood mononuclear cells (PBMCs), taken before the second cycle of nivolumab. The V gene is TRBV5-4, the J gene TRBJ1-1; the D is unclear. This clonotype originated in a human donor with classical Hodgkin lymphoma. CDR3 in amino acids: CASSFLSGREEMNTEAFF. The CDR3 bases are TGTGCCAGCAGCTTTTTGAGTGGCCGAGAAGAAATGAACACTGAAGCTTTCTTT. The full variable domain, with the rest looked up from reference TRBV5-4 and TRBJ1-1, is ETGVTQSPTHLIKTRGQQVTLRCSSQSGHNTVSWYQQALGQGPQFIFQYYREEENGRGNFPPRFSGLQFPNYSSELNVNALELDDSALYLCASSFLSGREEMNTEAFFGQGTRLTVV.